This TCR beta chain appears in the sequencing data of a study of blood T cell repertoires in COVID-19. In the study overall: Acute and convalescent COVID-19 specimens originated in the United States, Italy and Spain. T cells, B-cell-depleted T cells, or PBMCs provided the cDNA or gDNA that served as material.

The CDR3 is made up of 14 amino acids. V shed 2 bases, J shed 4 bases, and the junction held 3 bases outside the gene matches. Germline CDR1 reads SGHRS; CDR2 reads YFSETQ. Under the authors' procedure: Amplifying reference gene primers gave estimates of nucleated cell counts. The method was immunoSEQ multiplex PCR; TCRdb's version includes in-frame clones alone and lacks a portion of them. For V, J and clone size, that table is used; D and trimming come from the DNA. Of about 400,000 clones listed, about nine tenths are singletons. The rearrangement joins TRBV5-1 to TRBJ2-3, with 8 bases lining up with TRBD2. This sequence originates from a woman aged 25 to 39 with active or convalescent COVID-19. The sample comprised peripheral blood. The CDR3 protein is CASSLRGGPDTQYF. The CDR3 coding sequence is TGCGCCAGCAGCTTACGGGGGGGCCCAGATACGCAGTATTTT.